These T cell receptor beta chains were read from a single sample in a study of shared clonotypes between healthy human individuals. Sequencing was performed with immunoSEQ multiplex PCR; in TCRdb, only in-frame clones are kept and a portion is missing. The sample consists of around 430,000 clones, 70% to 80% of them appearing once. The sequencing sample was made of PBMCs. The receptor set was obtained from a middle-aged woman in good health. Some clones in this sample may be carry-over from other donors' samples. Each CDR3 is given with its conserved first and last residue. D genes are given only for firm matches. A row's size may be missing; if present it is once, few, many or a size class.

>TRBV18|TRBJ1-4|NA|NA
TGTGCCAGCTCACCACCGACAGGCCGGGTGTTTTTT
CASSPPTGRVFF
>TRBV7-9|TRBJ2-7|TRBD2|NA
TGTGCCAGCACCGCTGGACTAGCGGCAAACGAGCAGTACTTC
CASTAGLAANEQYF
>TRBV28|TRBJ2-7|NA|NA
TGTGCCAGTCGGTCGGGCGGCATCTGGGGGTCCTACGAGCAGTACTTC
CASRSGGIWGSYEQYF
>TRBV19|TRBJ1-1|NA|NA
TGTGCCAGTAGTCGCCGACAGAACACTGAAGCTTTCTTT
CASSRRQNTEAFF
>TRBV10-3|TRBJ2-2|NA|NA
TGTGCCATCAGTGGGGGAGCGGATGAGGAGCTGTTTTTT
CAISGGADEELFF
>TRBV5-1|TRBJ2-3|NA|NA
TGCGCCAGCAGCCACGGACTCCCTAACACAGATACGCAGTATTTT
CASSHGLPNTDTQYF
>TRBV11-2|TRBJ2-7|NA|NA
TGTGCCAGCAGCTTAGTAATTTCCGAAGTTGAGCAGTACTTC
CASSLVISEVEQYF
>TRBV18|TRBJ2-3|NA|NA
TGTGCCAGCTCACCACTGTCCTTTCGGGCCCAGCCACCAGATACGCAGTATTTT
CASSPLSFRAQPPDTQYF
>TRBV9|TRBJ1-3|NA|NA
TGTGCCAGCAGCGTAGCCGGGTCTACCTTTGGGCTCTCTGGAAACACCATATATTTT
CASSVAGSTFGLSGNTIYF
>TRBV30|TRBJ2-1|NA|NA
TGTGCCTGGAGTCCGGGACCCTACAATGAGCAGTTCTTC
CAWSPGPYNEQFF
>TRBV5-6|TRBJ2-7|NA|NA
TGTGCCAGCAAGAGGAGAGGGGTCCTGAGAGAGCAGTACTTC
CASKRRGVLREQYF
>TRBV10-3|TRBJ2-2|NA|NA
TGTGCCATCAGTGAGTCAGCGGGACAGGCGAACACCGGGGAGCTGTTTTTT
CAISESAGQANTGELFF
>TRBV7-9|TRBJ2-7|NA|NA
TGTGCCAGCAGCATGAGCAACTCCTACGAGCAGTACTTC
CASSMSNSYEQYF
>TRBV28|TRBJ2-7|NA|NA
TGTGCCAGCTTAGACAGCACTCCCTACGAGCAGTACTTC
CASLDSTPYEQYF
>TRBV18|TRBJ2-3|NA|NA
TGTGCCAGCTCACCGGCCGAGGGATCAGATACGCAGTATTTT
CASSPAEGSDTQYF
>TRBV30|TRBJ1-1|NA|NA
TGTGCCTGGAGTCCCCTTCGGAACACTGAAGCTTTCTTT
CAWSPLRNTEAFF
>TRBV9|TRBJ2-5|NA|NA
TGTGCCAGCAGCGCGAGGTCACAGGGTTACCAAGAGACCCAGTACTTC
CASSARSQGYQETQYF
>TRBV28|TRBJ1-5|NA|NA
TGTGCCAGCGATGACTTCGGGAGCAATCAGCCCCAGCATTTT
CASDDFGSNQPQHF
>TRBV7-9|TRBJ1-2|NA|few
TGTGCCAGCAGCTCTACAGGGAGCTATGGCTACACCTTC
CASSSTGSYGYTF
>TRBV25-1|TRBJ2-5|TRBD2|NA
TGTGCCAGCAGTGTAAAGCTACTAGCGGACTCCTTCCAAGAGACCCAGTACTTC
CASSVKLLADSFQETQYF
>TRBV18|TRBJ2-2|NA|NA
TGTGCCAGCTCACCATACGGGGGTAACACCGGGGAGCTGTTTTTT
CASSPYGGNTGELFF
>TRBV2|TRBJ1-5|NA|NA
TGTGCCAGCAGTGAGCAGGGGTCGGGTCAGCCCCAGCATTTT
CASSEQGSGQPQHF